This T cell receptor (beta chain) appears in the sequencing data of a study of post-analysis software for immune sequencing data. Study-level background: Secondary progressive, relapsing-remitting and progressive-relapsing multiple sclerosis were among the included disease courses.

Germline values: CDR1 LNHDA, CDR2 SQIVND (reference sequence). V was cut by 1 base and J by 9 bases, with 13 bases left in between. The length of the CDR3 is 14 residues. On this clonotype: Its antigen remains unknown.

General study results and limits: Patients had higher frequencies than controls of five or six TRBV segments, including TRBV5-6, TRBV5-1 and TRBV20-1. Batch-matched samples strongly co-clustered by F measure. In multiple sclerosis, normalized Chao1 diversity was significantly below that of controls.

Unique molecular identifiers had been added to the TCR beta cDNA libraries. Researchers reported 400,000 to 600,000 cDNA molecules coming from roughly 0.93 to 9.6 million T cells. A single record per CDR3 protein comes from TCRdb applying MiXCR to the PCR reads. The table has roughly 170,000 distinct CDR3 sequences, 30% seen once; the top ten hold approximately 1.4%. Material for sequencing was blood. This TCR came from a girl aged 5-17 years with multiple sclerosis. This rearrangement joins TRBV19 to TRBJ2-1; possibly TRBD2 for D (6 bases). CDR3: CASSIGGGNVEQFF. The CDR3, as DNA: TGTGCCAGTAGTATAGGAGGCGGGAACGTTGAGCAGTTCTTC. Based on the CDR3 plus reference TRBV19 and TRBJ2-1, the full variable domain is DGGITQSPKYLFRKEGQNVTLSCEQNLNHDAMYWYRQDPGQGLRLIYYSQIVNDFQKGDIAEGYSVSREKKESFPLTVTSAQKNPTAFYLCASSIGGGNVEQFFGPGTRLTVL.